The rows below give T cell receptor beta chains drawn from one sample of a study of response to subunit inactivated influenza vaccine. TCRdb fed the RT-PCR reads into MiXCR, producing one record per CDR3 protein. The top ten clones hold roughly a tenth of a sample with 150,000 to 200,000 distinct CDR3 sequences, around 8.8% of them seen once. Sample: non-naive T cells sorted from PBMCs, taken on the day of vaccination. These receptors all come from a man over 45 who received an inactivated influenza vaccine. The CDR3 runs from the conserved cysteine through the conserved F or W. A D gene is named only where the DNA matches it firmly. The size entry is marked missing in some rows and otherwise reads once, few, many or a size class.

size,D,V,J,CDR3,DNA
many,TRBD1,TRBV5-1,TRBJ2-5,CASSLGTGAGTQYF,TGCGCCAGCAGCTTGGGGACAGGGGCCGGGACCCAGTACTTC
few,.,TRBV5-6,TRBJ2-1,CASSLVPGVYNEQFF,TGTGCCAGCAGCTTGGTTCCCGGGGTTTACAATGAGCAGTTCTTC
.,.,TRBV5-4,TRBJ2-3,CASSLDGVNKHTQYF,TGTGCCAGCAGCTTGGATGGGGTAAACAAGCATACGCAGTATTTT
.,.,TRBV5-5,TRBJ1-4,CASSLQSREKLFF,TGTGCCAGCAGCTTGCAATCCCGGGAAAAACTGTTTTTT
few,.,TRBV10-3,TRBJ2-2,CAISDHDTGELFF,TGTGCCATCAGTGACCATGACACCGGGGAGCTGTTTTTT
.,TRBD2,TRBV13,TRBJ2-3,CASSPRVGGAYTQYF,TGTGCCAGCAGCCCGCGGGTCGGGGGGGCTTATACGCAGTATTTT
many,.,TRBV5-1,TRBJ2-7,CASSLARDYEQYF,TGCGCCAGCAGCTTGGCTCGGGACTACGAGCAGTACTTC
many,.,TRBV15,TRBJ2-1,CATSLSRLRAYNEQFF,TGTGCCACCAGCCTTTCCCGATTAAGAGCTTACAATGAGCAGTTCTTC
.,.,TRBV28,TRBJ2-7,CASSYNYEQYF,TGTGCCAGCAGTTACAACTACGAGCAGTACTTC
few,TRBD2,TRBV7-9,TRBJ2-1,CASSFLSGPAGGFEQFF,TGTGCCAGCAGCTTCCTCAGTGGGCCAGCGGGAGGTTTTGAGCAGTTCTTC
.,.,TRBV4-3,TRBJ2-2,CASSQGDSRQNTGELFF,TGCGCCAGCAGCCAAGGAGACTCTCGACAGAACACCGGGGAGCTGTTTTTT
many,.,TRBV10-3,TRBJ2-7,CAISDLDWGAGYEQYF,TGTGCCATCAGTGACCTCGACTGGGGCGCGGGGTACGAGCAGTACTTC
.,TRBD2,TRBV6-5,TRBJ2-3,CASSSGASGRGPDTQYF,TGTGCCAGCAGTTCTGGGGCTAGCGGGAGGGGCCCAGATACGCAGTATTTT
few,.,TRBV7-2,TRBJ1-2,CASSLGSRQGGYTF,TGTGCCAGCAGCTTAGGGTCTCGACAAGGTGGCTACACCTTC
.,.,TRBV20-1,TRBJ2-7,CSARDVRDSYEQYF,TGCAGTGCTAGAGATGTGCGCGATTCCTACGAGCAGTACTTC
many,.,TRBV28,TRBJ2-1,CASTLRLALNNEQFF,TGTGCCAGCACCTTGCGGCTAGCGCTTAACAATGAGCAGTTCTTC
many,TRBD2,TRBV5-1,TRBJ2-3,CASSQRTSGGTDTQYF,TGCGCCAGCAGCCAAAGGACTAGCGGGGGCACAGATACGCAGTATTTT
.,.,TRBV20-1,TRBJ2-7,CSARDRDGTYEQYF,TGCAGTGCTCGCGACCGGGACGGAACCTACGAGCAGTACTTC
.,.,TRBV5-1,TRBJ2-6,CASSESSSGANVLTF,TGCGCCAGCAGCGAGAGTAGCTCTGGGGCCAACGTCCTGACTTTC
.,TRBD2,TRBV5-4,TRBJ2-3,CASSHFPTSGSDTQYF,TGTGCCAGCAGCCATTTTCCGACTAGCGGGTCAGATACGCAGTATTTT
few,.,TRBV20-1,TRBJ2-3,CSARSLYENLHQDTQYF,TGCAGTGCTAGGTCTTTGTACGAGAACCTTCATCAGGATACGCAGTATTTT
many,TRBD2,TRBV28,TRBJ2-3,CASSFSFIGLAGLTDTQYF,TGTGCCAGCAGTTTCTCCTTCATCGGACTAGCGGGACTCACAGATACGCAGTATTTT
many,.,TRBV5-5,TRBJ2-7,CASSLSDGTYEQYF,TGTGCCAGCAGCTTGTCGGACGGGACCTACGAGCAGTACTTC
few,TRBD2,TRBV5-4,TRBJ2-2,CASSFLPPSGYANTGELFF,TGTGCCAGCAGCTTCCTCCCTCCTAGCGGGTACGCGAACACCGGGGAGCTGTTTTTT
few,.,TRBV5-6,TRBJ2-7,CASSFPHSYEQYF,TGTGCCAGCAGCTTTCCTCACTCCTACGAGCAGTACTTC
.,TRBD1,TRBV7-9,TRBJ2-4,CATQGLQNIQYF,TGTGCCACACAGGGGCTCCAAAACATTCAGTACTTC
few,.,TRBV14,TRBJ2-5,CASSPLTAQYQETQYF,TGTGCCAGCAGCCCTTTGACGGCCCAGTACCAAGAGACCCAGTACTTC
many,TRBD1,TRBV27,TRBJ1-1,CASSLGQSTEAFF,TGTGCCAGCAGTTTGGGACAGAGCACTGAAGCTTTCTTT
.,.,TRBV3-1,TRBJ2-3,CASSQRGGRGTDTQYF,TGTGCCAGCAGCCAGAGGGGGGGCCGAGGCACAGATACGCAGTATTTT
few,.,TRBV5-5,TRBJ2-2,CASSFGWGRTGELFF,TGTGCCAGCAGCTTCGGCTGGGGTCGGACCGGGGAGCTGTTTTTT
many,.,TRBV7-2,TRBJ2-3,CASSDFGESGDTQYF,TGTGCCAGCAGCGATTTTGGGGAGTCGGGAGATACGCAGTATTTT
.,.,TRBV20-1,TRBJ2-7,CSARDRGRGEQYF,TGCAGTGCTAGAGATAGGGGTAGGGGAGAGCAGTACTTC
few,.,TRBV16,TRBJ2-7,CASSLGLGEQYF,TGTGCCAGCAGCCTAGGGTTGGGCGAGCAGTACTTC
.,TRBD2,TRBV6-1,TRBJ2-3,CASSRTSVPDTDTQYF,TGTGCCAGCAGTCGAACTAGCGTCCCTGACACAGATACGCAGTATTTT
few,.,TRBV5-5,TRBJ2-5,CASSSPQGIMLETQYF,TGTGCCAGCAGCTCACCACAGGGTATAATGCTGGAGACCCAGTACTTC
many,.,TRBV15,TRBJ2-1,CATSSPSRSILDEQFF,TGTGCCACCAGTTCTCCGAGTAGAAGTATTCTCGATGAGCAGTTCTTC
many,TRBD2,TRBV7-8,TRBJ2-1,CASSLESGGLYNEQFF,TGTGCCAGCAGCTTAGAATCGGGGGGGCTCTACAATGAGCAGTTCTTC
.,TRBD2,TRBV4-2,TRBJ2-1,CASSQVSSGRNEQFF,TGTGCCAGCAGCCAAGTGTCTAGCGGGAGAAATGAGCAGTTCTTC
many,.,TRBV3-1,TRBJ1-2,CASSQPSRYGYTF,TGTGCCAGCAGCCAACCCTCGAGATATGGCTACACCTTC
many,.,TRBV29-1,TRBJ2-1,CSVRLSGYRVSYNEQFF,TGCAGCGTTAGGTTGTCCGGGTACAGGGTTTCCTACAATGAGCAGTTCTTC
.,.,TRBV6-1,TRBJ2-5,CASTPQEQETQYF,TGTGCCAGCACCCCACAGGAGCAAGAGACCCAGTACTTC
.,TRBD2,TRBV12-3/TRBV12-4,TRBJ2-5,CASRTSGGALGETQYF,TGTGCCAGCAGAACTAGCGGGGGGGCCTTGGGAGAGACCCAGTACTTC
.,.,TRBV4-1,TRBJ1-4,CASSQPGLLNEKLFF,TGCGCCAGCAGCCAGCCGGGTCTTCTCAATGAAAAACTGTTTTTT
few,TRBD2,TRBV20-1,TRBJ2-7,CSAELAGASYEQYF,TGCAGTGCGGAACTAGCGGGGGCCTCCTACGAGCAGTACTTC
few,.,TRBV7-2,TRBJ2-7,CASSLDPGGYEQYF,TGTGCCAGCAGCTTAGATCCAGGGGGGTACGAGCAGTACTTC
few,.,TRBV27,TRBJ1-1,CASSSRQWNTEAFF,TGTGCCAGCAGTTCCAGGCAATGGAACACTGAAGCTTTCTTT
.,.,TRBV14,TRBJ1-4,CASSPQGQQRAEKLFF,TGTGCCAGCAGCCCCCAAGGACAGCAAAGGGCGGAAAAACTGTTTTTT
many,.,TRBV24-1,TRBJ1-5,CATSDLNSNQPQHF,TGTGCCACCAGTGATCTGAATAGCAATCAGCCCCAGCATTTT
.,TRBD2,TRBV7-9,TRBJ2-5,CASGILAPQETQYF,TGTGCCAGCGGAATACTAGCGCCCCAAGAGACCCAGTACTTC
.,.,TRBV4-3,TRBJ2-3,CASSQGLASTDTQYF,TGCGCCAGCAGCCAAGGGCTAGCGAGCACAGATACGCAGTATTTT
.,.,TRBV12-3/TRBV12-4,TRBJ1-1,CASRLGTNTEAFF,TGTGCCAGCAGACTAGGAACGAACACTGAAGCTTTCTTT
.,TRBD2,TRBV20-1,TRBJ2-2,CSARGRRGGPGELFF,TGCAGTGCTAGAGGCCGGCGGGGGGGCCCCGGGGAGCTGTTTTTT
few,TRBD1,TRBV7-8,TRBJ1-1,CASSHRLGTGGSAEAFF,TGTGCCAGCAGCCATCGTCTCGGGACAGGGGGATCGGCTGAAGCTTTCTTT
.,.,TRBV7-2,TRBJ2-1,CASSPARGLWQAQFF,TGTGCCAGCAGCCCAGCAAGAGGCCTATGGCAGGCGCAGTTCTTC